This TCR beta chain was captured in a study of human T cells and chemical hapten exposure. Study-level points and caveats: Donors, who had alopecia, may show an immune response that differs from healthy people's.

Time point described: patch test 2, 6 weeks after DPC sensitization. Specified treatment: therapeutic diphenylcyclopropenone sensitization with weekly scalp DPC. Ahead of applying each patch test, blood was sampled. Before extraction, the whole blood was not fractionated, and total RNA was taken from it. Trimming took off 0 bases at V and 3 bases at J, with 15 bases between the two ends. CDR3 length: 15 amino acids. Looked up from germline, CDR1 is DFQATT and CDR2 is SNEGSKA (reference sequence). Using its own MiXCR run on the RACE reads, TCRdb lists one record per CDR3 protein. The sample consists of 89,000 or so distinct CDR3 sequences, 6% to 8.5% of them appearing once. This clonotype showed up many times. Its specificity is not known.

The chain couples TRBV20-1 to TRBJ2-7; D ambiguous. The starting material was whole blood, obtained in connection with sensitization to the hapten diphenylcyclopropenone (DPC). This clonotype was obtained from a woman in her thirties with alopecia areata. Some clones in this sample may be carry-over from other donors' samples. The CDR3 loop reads CSARDARRLHYEQYF. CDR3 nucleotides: TGCAGTGCTAGAGATGCCAGGCGGCTACACTACGAGCAGTACTTC.